Below, one T cell receptor beta chain is given with its context. The antigen is undetermined. Profiling relied on immunoSEQ multiplex PCR, and the TCRdb table lists in-frame clones only, not all of them. The table has around 50,000 clones, approximately 89% seen once. This specimen comes from a study of T cell responses to AZD1222 COVID-19 vaccine. General study points: Sampling captured repertoires only after the peak T cell response. The donor group comprised mostly white British people and more females; the analysis possibly underestimated clonal diversity. Nearly half of unique spike-specific TCRs reportedly avoided B.1.351 and B.1.1.7 mutated regions.

This specimen was peripheral blood, taken 28 days after the second AZD1222 dose. The TCR was taken from an adult who received the AZD1222 COVID-19 vaccine.

The CDR3 protein is CASSPRTLPYGYTF. The CDR3 nucleotides are TGTGCCAGCAGCCCTCGGACACTCCCATATGGCTACACCTTC. V and J are TRBV11-2 and TRBJ1-2; D perhaps matches TRBD1 (5 bases). The CDR3 is 14 residues long. Germline V lookup: CDR1 SGHAT, CDR2 FQNNGV. The V and J ends lost 5 bases and 5 bases respectively, with 15 bases between them.